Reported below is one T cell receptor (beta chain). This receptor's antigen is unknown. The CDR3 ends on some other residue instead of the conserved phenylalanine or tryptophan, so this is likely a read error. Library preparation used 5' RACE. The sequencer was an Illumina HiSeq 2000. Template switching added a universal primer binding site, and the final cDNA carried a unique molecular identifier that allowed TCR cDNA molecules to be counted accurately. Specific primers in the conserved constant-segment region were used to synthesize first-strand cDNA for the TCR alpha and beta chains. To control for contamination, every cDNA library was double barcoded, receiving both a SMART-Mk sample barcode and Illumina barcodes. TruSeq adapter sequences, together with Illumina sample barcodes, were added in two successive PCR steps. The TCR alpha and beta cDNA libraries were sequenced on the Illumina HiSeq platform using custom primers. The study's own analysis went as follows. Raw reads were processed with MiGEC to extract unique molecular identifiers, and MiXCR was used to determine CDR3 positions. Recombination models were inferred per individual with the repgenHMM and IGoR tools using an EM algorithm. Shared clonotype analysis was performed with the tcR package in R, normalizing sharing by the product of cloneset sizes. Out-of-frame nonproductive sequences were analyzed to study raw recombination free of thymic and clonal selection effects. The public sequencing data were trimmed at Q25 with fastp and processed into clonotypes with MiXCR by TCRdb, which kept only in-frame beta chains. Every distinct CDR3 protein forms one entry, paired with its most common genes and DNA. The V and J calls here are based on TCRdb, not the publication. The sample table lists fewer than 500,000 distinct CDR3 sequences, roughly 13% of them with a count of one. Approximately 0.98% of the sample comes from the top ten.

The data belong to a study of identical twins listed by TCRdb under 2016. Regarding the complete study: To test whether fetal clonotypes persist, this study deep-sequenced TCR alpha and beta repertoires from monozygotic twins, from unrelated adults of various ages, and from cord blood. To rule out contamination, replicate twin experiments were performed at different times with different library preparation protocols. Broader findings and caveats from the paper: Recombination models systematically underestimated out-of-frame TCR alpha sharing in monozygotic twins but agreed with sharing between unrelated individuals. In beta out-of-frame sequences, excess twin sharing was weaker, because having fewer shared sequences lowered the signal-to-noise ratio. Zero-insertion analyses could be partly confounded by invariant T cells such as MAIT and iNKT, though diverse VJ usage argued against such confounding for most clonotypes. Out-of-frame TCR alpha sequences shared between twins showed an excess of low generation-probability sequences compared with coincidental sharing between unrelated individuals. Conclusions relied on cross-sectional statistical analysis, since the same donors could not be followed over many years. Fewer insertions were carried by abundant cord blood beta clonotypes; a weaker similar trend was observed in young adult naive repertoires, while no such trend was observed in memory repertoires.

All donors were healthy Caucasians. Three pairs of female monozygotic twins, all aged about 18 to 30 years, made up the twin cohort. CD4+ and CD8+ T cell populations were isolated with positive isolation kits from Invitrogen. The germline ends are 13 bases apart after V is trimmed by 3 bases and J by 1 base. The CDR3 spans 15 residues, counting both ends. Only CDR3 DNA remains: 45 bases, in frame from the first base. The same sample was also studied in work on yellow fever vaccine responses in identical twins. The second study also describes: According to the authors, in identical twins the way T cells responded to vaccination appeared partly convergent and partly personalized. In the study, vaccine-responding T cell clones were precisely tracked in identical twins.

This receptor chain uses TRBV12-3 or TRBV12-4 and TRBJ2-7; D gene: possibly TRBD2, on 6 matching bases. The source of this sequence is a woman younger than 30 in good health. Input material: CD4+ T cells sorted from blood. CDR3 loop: CASSLGVGGSYEQYI. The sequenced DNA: TGTGCCAGCAGTTTGGGGGTGGGAGGATCCTACGAGCAGTACATC.